The rows below give T cell receptor beta chains drawn from one sample of a study of blood T cells in healthy people across ages. TCRdb re-called the 5' RACE reads with MiXCR, one entry per CDR3 protein. The repertoire holds about 780,000 distinct CDR3 sequences, with 46% as singletons. Sequenced input: blood. The origin of the receptors is a man aged 80 or over in good health. Each CDR3 is given with its conserved first and last residue. The order of the fields is D gene, J gene, clone size, V gene, CDR3 DNA, CDR3 protein. D genes are given only for firm matches. Some rows have no size entry. The others give once, few or many, or a class for an expanded clone.

d_call: TRBD1
j_call: TRBJ2-6
clone_size: -
v_call: TRBV29-1
cdr3_nt: TGCAGCGTTGGACAGGGCCTCTCTGGGGCCAACGTCCTGACTTTC
cdr3_aa: CSVGQGLSGANVLTF

d_call: -
j_call: TRBJ2-1
clone_size: -
v_call: TRBV9
cdr3_nt: TGCGCCAGCAGCGCAGGGGTAGCGGGTGGCTCCTACAATGAGCAGTTCTTC
cdr3_aa: CASSAGVAGGSYNEQFF

d_call: -
j_call: TRBJ2-7
clone_size: few
v_call: TRBV28
cdr3_nt: TGTGCCAGCAGTTCCCCGGGAGCGGCCTACGAGCAGTACTTC
cdr3_aa: CASSSPGAAYEQYF

d_call: -
j_call: TRBJ2-6
clone_size: -
v_call: TRBV3-1
cdr3_nt: TGTGCCAGCAGCCAAGATCGGCTTACCTCTCGTGGGGCCAACGTCCTGACTTTC
cdr3_aa: CASSQDRLTSRGANVLTF

d_call: TRBD1
j_call: TRBJ2-4
clone_size: -
v_call: TRBV5-4
cdr3_nt: TGTGCCAGCAGCGTGCCGGGACAGCTAAACATTCAGTACTTC
cdr3_aa: CASSVPGQLNIQYF

d_call: TRBD1
j_call: TRBJ2-2
clone_size: few
v_call: TRBV7-3
cdr3_nt: TGTGCCAGCAGCCCCAAACCAGGGGGTGCTGGCACCGGGGAGCTGTTTTTT
cdr3_aa: CASSPKPGGAGTGELFF

d_call: TRBD2
j_call: TRBJ2-1
clone_size: few
v_call: TRBV20-1
cdr3_nt: TGCAGTGCTAGAGATGGGACTAGTCTCCATGAGCAGTTCTTC
cdr3_aa: CSARDGTSLHEQFF

d_call: -
j_call: TRBJ2-5
clone_size: -
v_call: TRBV28
cdr3_nt: TGTGCCAGCAGACCCTCCGGGGGAGAGACCCAGTACTTC
cdr3_aa: CASRPSGGETQYF

d_call: TRBD2
j_call: TRBJ2-5
clone_size: few
v_call: TRBV5-1
cdr3_nt: TGCGCCAGCAGCTTTGGGCTAGCGGGACAAGAGACCCAGTACTTC
cdr3_aa: CASSFGLAGQETQYF

d_call: -
j_call: TRBJ2-5
clone_size: once
v_call: TRBV11-1
cdr3_nt: TGTGCCAGCAGCCCATCGGTAGCGAGAGCTGGTGAGACCCAGTACTTC
cdr3_aa: CASSPSVARAGETQYF

d_call: TRBD1
j_call: TRBJ2-3
clone_size: -
v_call: TRBV12-3/TRBV12-4
cdr3_nt: TGTGCCAGCAGTTCCCCAGGGGGCACAGATACGCGGTATTTT
cdr3_aa: CASSSPGGTDTRYF

d_call: -
j_call: TRBJ2-7
clone_size: few
v_call: TRBV7-2
cdr3_nt: TGTGCCAGCAGCTTGCGGCCAGGGTCCGGGGTCTACGAGCAGTACTTC
cdr3_aa: CASSLRPGSGVYEQYF

d_call: -
j_call: TRBJ2-3
clone_size: few
v_call: TRBV29-1
cdr3_nt: TGCAGCTCGATCCGGGGCGATACGCAGTATTTT
cdr3_aa: CSSIRGDTQYF

d_call: TRBD2
j_call: TRBJ2-5
clone_size: -
v_call: TRBV4-3
cdr3_nt: TGCGCCAGCAACCAATTCGGACTAGCAACCCAAGAGACCCAGTACTTC
cdr3_aa: CASNQFGLATQETQYF

d_call: TRBD2
j_call: TRBJ2-3
clone_size: few
v_call: TRBV29-1
cdr3_nt: TGCAGCGTTGAAGTTCTAGCGGACTATACGCAGTATTTT
cdr3_aa: CSVEVLADYTQYF

d_call: -
j_call: TRBJ2-7
clone_size: few
v_call: TRBV5-1
cdr3_nt: TGCGCCAGCAGCTTGGCAGCCACCTACGAGCAGTACTTC
cdr3_aa: CASSLAATYEQYF

d_call: -
j_call: TRBJ1-2
clone_size: -
v_call: TRBV25-1
cdr3_nt: TGTGCCAGCAGTGCCGACAGGTTTCCAGACTATGGCTACACCTTC
cdr3_aa: CASSADRFPDYGYTF

d_call: TRBD1
j_call: TRBJ2-7
clone_size: few
v_call: TRBV9
cdr3_nt: TGTGCCAGCAGCCCCCGGACAGGGCGGGATGGAGAGCAGTACTTC
cdr3_aa: CASSPRTGRDGEQYF

d_call: TRBD1
j_call: TRBJ2-7
clone_size: -
v_call: TRBV4-2
cdr3_nt: TGTGCCAGCAGCCAAGTAGGGGCCGGACAGGTCTTCTACGAGCAGTACTTC
cdr3_aa: CASSQVGAGQVFYEQYF

d_call: -
j_call: TRBJ2-3
clone_size: -
v_call: TRBV18
cdr3_nt: TGTGCCAGCTCACGAGAGGTGGATACGCGGTATTTT
cdr3_aa: CASSREVDTRYF

d_call: TRBD2
j_call: TRBJ2-5
clone_size: -
v_call: TRBV6-2/TRBV6-3
cdr3_nt: TGTGCCAGCGAGAGGCTACTAGCGGGGAAAGAGACCCAGTACTTC
cdr3_aa: CASERLLAGKETQYF

d_call: -
j_call: TRBJ2-5
clone_size: few
v_call: TRBV3-1
cdr3_nt: TGTGCCAGCAGCCCAGCGCCCAGATCACAAGAGACCCAGTACTTC
cdr3_aa: CASSPAPRSQETQYF

d_call: -
j_call: TRBJ2-7
clone_size: -
v_call: TRBV29-1
cdr3_nt: TGCAGCGTTGAGGGCTTCAAGGAGAGCTACGAGCAGTACTTC
cdr3_aa: CSVEGFKESYEQYF

d_call: -
j_call: TRBJ2-7
clone_size: -
v_call: TRBV29-1
cdr3_nt: -
cdr3_aa: CSVGQGIYEQNF

d_call: TRBD1
j_call: TRBJ2-7
clone_size: -
v_call: TRBV15
cdr3_nt: TGTGCCACCAGCTCCGCCGGGACAGGGGTCAACGAGCAGTACTTC
cdr3_aa: CATSSAGTGVNEQYF

d_call: -
j_call: TRBJ2-3
clone_size: -
v_call: TRBV18
cdr3_nt: TGTGCCAGCTCACCGACTGTGGATACGCAGTATTTT
cdr3_aa: CASSPTVDTQYF

d_call: TRBD1
j_call: TRBJ2-7
clone_size: once
v_call: TRBV9
cdr3_nt: TGTGCCAGCAGCTCCCTAGCCCGGACAGGGGGAGGCGATGAGCAGTACTTC
cdr3_aa: CASSSLARTGGGDEQYF

d_call: -
j_call: TRBJ2-5
clone_size: -
v_call: TRBV18
cdr3_nt: TGTGCCAGCTCACCACAGGCCACAAGAGAGACCCAGTACTTC
cdr3_aa: CASSPQATRETQYF

d_call: TRBD1
j_call: TRBJ2-2
clone_size: -
v_call: TRBV20-1
cdr3_nt: TGCAGTGCCCGCCGGACAGGGGGCACCGGGGAGCTGTTTTTT
cdr3_aa: CSARRTGGTGELFF

d_call: -
j_call: TRBJ2-1
clone_size: many
v_call: TRBV29-1
cdr3_nt: TGCAGCGTTCAGAGCTCCTACAATGAGCAGTTCTTC
cdr3_aa: CSVQSSYNEQFF